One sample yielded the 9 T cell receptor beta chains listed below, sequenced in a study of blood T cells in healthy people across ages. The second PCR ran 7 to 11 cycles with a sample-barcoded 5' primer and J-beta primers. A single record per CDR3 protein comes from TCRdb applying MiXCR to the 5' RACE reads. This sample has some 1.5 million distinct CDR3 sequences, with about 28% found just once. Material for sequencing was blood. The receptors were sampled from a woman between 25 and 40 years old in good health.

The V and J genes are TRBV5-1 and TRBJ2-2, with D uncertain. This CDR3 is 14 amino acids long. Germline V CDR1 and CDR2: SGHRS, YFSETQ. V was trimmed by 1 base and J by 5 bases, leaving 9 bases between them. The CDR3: CASSLSMGTGELFF. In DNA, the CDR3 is TGCGCCAGCAGCTTGAGTATGGGTACCGGGGAGCTGTTTTTT.

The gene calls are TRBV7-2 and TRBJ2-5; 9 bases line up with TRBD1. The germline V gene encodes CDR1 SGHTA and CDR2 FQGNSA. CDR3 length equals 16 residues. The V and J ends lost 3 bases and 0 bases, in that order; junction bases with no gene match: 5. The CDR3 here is CASSLAGTGNQETQYF. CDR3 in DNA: TGTGCCAGCAGCTTGGCCGGGACAGGGAACCAAGAGACCCAGTACTTC. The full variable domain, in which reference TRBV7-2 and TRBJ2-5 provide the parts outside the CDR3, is GAGVSQSPSNKVTEKGKDVELRCDPISGHTALYWYRQSLGQGLEFLIYFQGNSAPDKSGLPSDRFSAERTGGSVSTLTIQRTQQEDSAVYLCASSLAGTGNQETQYFGPGTRLLVL.

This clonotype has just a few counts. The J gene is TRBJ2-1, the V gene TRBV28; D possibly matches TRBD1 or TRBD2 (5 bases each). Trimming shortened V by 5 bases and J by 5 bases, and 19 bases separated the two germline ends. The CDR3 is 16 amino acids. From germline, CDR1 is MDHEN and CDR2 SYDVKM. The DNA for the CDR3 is TGTGCCAGCAGTCAGATCGCCGGGACGACTGACAATGAGCAGTTCTTC. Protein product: CASSQIAGTTDNEQFF.

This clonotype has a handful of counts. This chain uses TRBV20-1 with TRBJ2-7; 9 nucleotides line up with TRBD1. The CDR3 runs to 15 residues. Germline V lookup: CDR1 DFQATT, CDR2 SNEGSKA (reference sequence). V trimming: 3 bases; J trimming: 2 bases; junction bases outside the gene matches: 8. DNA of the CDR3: TGCAGTGCTAGTTCAAAGGGACAGGGTGCCTACGAGCAGTACTTC. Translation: CSASSKGQGAYEQYF.

The DNA for the CDR3 is TGTGCCAGCTCACCTCGACAGGGGCCCGACTCTGGAAACACCATATATTTT. This gives the protein CASSPRQGPDSGNTIYF. V is TRBV18 and J is TRBJ1-3, with 8 nucleotides matching TRBD1. J lost 0 bases, V lost 3 bases, and 7 bases had no gene match. The CDR3 sequence is 17 residues long. Germline V lookup: CDR1 KGHSH, CDR2 LQKENI.

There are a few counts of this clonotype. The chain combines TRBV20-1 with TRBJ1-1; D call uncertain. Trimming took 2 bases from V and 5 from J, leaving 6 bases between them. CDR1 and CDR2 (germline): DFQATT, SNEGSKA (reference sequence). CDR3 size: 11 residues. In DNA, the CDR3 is TGCAGTGCTAGATTCTGGACTGAAGCTTTCTTT. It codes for CSARFWTEAFF.

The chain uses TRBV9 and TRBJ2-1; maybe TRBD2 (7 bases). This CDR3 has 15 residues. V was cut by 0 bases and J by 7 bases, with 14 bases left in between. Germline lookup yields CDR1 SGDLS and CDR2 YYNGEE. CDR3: CASSVVGGPGNEQFF. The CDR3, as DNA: TGTGCCAGCAGCGTAGTCGGGGGGCCGGGTAATGAGCAGTTCTTC.

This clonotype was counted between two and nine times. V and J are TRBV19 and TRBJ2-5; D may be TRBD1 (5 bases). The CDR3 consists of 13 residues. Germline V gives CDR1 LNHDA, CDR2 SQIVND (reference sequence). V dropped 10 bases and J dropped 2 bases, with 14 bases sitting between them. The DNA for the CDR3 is TGTGCCACCGCAAGGGGAATACAAGAGACCCAGTACTTC. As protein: CATARGIQETQYF.

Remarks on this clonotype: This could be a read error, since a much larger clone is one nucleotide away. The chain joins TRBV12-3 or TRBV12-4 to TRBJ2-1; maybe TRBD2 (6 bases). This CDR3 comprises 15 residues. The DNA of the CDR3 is TGTGCCAGCAGTTTTGCCCGGGGGTCCTACAATAAGCAGTTCTTC. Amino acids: CASSFARGSYNKQFF.